One and the same sample provided the 10 T cell receptor beta chains below, sequenced in a study of T cell repertoires in cytomegalovirus infection. TCRdb independently ran MiXCR on the reads; one entry per CDR3 protein. The sample holds more than 350,000 distinct CDR3 sequences, about a third seen once. Sequencing used PBMCs. The source of these receptors is a human donor in good health (CMV status not recorded). Some clones in this sample may be carry-over from other donors' samples.

This clonotype was observed a few times. The chain links TRBV5-6 to TRBJ1-2; D is undetermined. The ends were cut back, 2 bases at V and 8 bases at J, with 7 bases in the middle. Germline CDR1 is SGHDT and CDR2 is YYEEEE. The CDR3 covers 11 residues. CDR3 in amino acids: CASSFSTGYTF. CDR3 bases: TGTGCCAGCAGCTTCTCGACCGGCTACACCTTC.

This clonotype has just one count. The chain employs TRBV7-6 and TRBJ2-7, with a tentative D call TRBD1 (6 bases). Germline values: CDR1 SGHVS, CDR2 FNYEAQ. V was shortened by 1 base and J by 5 bases, with 12 bases between the two germline ends. This CDR3 has 14 amino acids. The chain's CDR3 is CASSLEIGGDEQYF. The CDR3 nucleotides read TGTGCCAGCAGCTTAGAAATAGGGGGAGACGAGCAGTACTTC. Filled out from reference TRBV7-6 and TRBJ2-7, the complete variable domain reads GAGVSQSPRYKVTKRGQDVALRCDPISGHVSLYWYRQALGQGPEFLTYFNYEAQQDKSGLPNDRFSAERPEGSISTLTIQRTEQRDSAMYRCASSLEIGGDEQYFGPGTRLTVT.

In its sample, this clonotype was seen many times. The chain uses TRBV12-3 or TRBV12-4 and TRBJ1-1, with 7 bases matching TRBD1. The J segment lost 0 bases and the V segment lost 6 bases, leaving 10 bases of the junction unmatched. CDR3 length equals 16 residues. The CDR3 DNA is TGTGCCAGCAGCCCCGACAGGGTTCCTATGAACACTGAAGCTTTCTTT. Encoded protein: CASSPDRVPMNTEAFF.

The chain recombines TRBV7-3 with TRBJ1-6; D call uncertain. This CDR3 is built from 14 residues. Germline lookup yields CDR1 SGHTA and CDR2 FQGTGA. The V gene lost 2 bases and the J gene lost 8 bases, with 10 bases spanning the gap. CDR3 nucleotide sequence: TGTGCCAGCAGCTTATTAGGCGTGGATTCACCCCTCCACTTT. It encodes CASSLLGVDSPLHF.

This clonotype was observed a handful of times. The CDR3 loop is CASFSYEQYF. CDR3 DNA sequence: TGTGCCAGTTTCTCCTACGAGCAGTACTTC. V usage is TRBV2 and J usage is TRBJ2-7, with D hard to call. Trimming pared 9 bases from V and 0 bases from J, leaving 3 bases between. The CDR3 is made up of 10 amino acids. Germline CDR1 is SNHLY and CDR2 is FYNNEI.

This clonotype was seen ten or more times. The chain links TRBV7-9 to TRBJ2-7; TRBD1 agrees at 9 bases. The V and J ends lost 5 bases and 2 bases, in that order; junction bases with no gene match: 4. CDR3 size: 14 residues. CDR1 and CDR2 from the germline V gene are SEHNR and FQNEAQ (reference sequence). The CDR3 bases are TGTGCCAGCAGCAACCGGGACAGGGCCTACGAGCAGTACTTC. It translates to CASSNRDRAYEQYF.

The chain uses TRBV6-2 or TRBV6-3 and TRBJ1-2; no clear D gene. V lost 2 bases to trimming and J lost 1 base, with 11 bases between them. From germline, CDR1 is MNHEY and CDR2 SVGEGT. The CDR3 spans 15 residues. CDR3 coding DNA: TGTGCCAGCAGTTACAGCGGGCTGAATAACTATGGCTACACCTTC. Residues: CASSYSGLNNYGYTF.

This clonotype showed up just a few times. This chain uses TRBV7-2 with TRBJ2-3, with 14 positions matching TRBD2. The CDR3 contains 19 residues. J was trimmed by 6 bases and V by 2 bases; bases with no gene match: 13. Germline CDR1 SGHTA, CDR2 FQGNSA. This CDR3 reads CASSLLGTSGGPRWDTQYF. CDR3 coding DNA: TGTGCCAGCAGCTTATTGGGGACTAGCGGGGGCCCGCGATGGGATACGCAGTATTTT.

This clonotype was counted a few times. The chain joins TRBV10-2 to TRBJ1-1, with 7 bases that match TRBD1. The length of the CDR3 is 17 residues. Germline CDR1 reads WSHSY; CDR2 reads SAAADI. The junction had 17 bases not matched to a gene; V was cut back by 10 bases and J by 0 bases. The CDR3 sequence is CATYPQRTGSMNTEAFF. The CDR3 bases are TGCGCCACCTACCCCCAGAGGACAGGTTCCATGAACACTGAAGCTTTCTTT.

This clonotype came up a few times. The J gene is TRBJ2-7, the V gene TRBV5-1; 14 nucleotides line up with TRBD2. The CDR3 covers 16 residues. The ends lost 2 bases at V and 5 bases at J; junction bases unmatched: 6. Per germline, CDR1 SGHRS and CDR2 YFSETQ. The CDR3, as DNA: TGCGCCAGCAGCTTCAGACTAGCGGGGGGGTTCCACGAGCAGTACTTC. Amino acids: CASSFRLAGGFHEQYF.